The T cell receptor beta chain described here comes from a study of Graves' ophthalmopathy and Graves' hyperthyroidism. This CDR3 contains 16 residues. Germline CDR1 MNHEY, CDR2 SVGAGI. The V end was cut by 4 bases, the J end by 2 bases, with 17 bases between. The sample holds many counts of this clonotype. Its antigen remains unidentified. Amplification from RNA transcripts yielded the TCR beta CDR3 regions. Second-round multiplex PCR came after first-round RT-PCR with HTBI primers. TCRdb called the multiplex PCR reads again in MiXCR, with one record for every CDR3 protein. The sample lists roughly 600,000 distinct CDR3 sequences; less than 45% were seen once. Study-level results: Researchers report that a 13-signature model separated ophthalmopathy from stable hyperthyroidism, posting about 87% sensitivity and about 82% specificity. In blood appeared most of the expanded thyroid clonotypes whose frequency exceeded 0.001.

This sequence joins TRBV6-5 and TRBJ2-5; D remains ambiguous. The receptor's source is an adult man with Graves' hyperthyroidism. Specimen: peripheral blood or thyroid tissue (not recorded which). CDR3 nucleotides: TGTGCCAGCAGTTCCCTTTCGTTGGAGCATCAAGAGACCCAGTACTTC. This codes for CASSSLSLEHQETQYF.